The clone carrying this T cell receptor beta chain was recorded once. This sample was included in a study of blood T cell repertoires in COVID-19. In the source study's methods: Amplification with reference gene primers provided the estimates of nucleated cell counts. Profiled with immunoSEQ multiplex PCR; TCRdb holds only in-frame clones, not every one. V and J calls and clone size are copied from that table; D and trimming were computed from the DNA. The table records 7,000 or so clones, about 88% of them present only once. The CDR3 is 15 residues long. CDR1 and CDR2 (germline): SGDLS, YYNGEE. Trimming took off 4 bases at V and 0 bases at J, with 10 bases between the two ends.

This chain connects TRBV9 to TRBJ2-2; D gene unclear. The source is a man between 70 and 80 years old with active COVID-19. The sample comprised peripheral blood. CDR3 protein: CASSHLQPNTGELFF. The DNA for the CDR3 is TGTGCCAGCAGCCATCTACAGCCGAACACCGGGGAGCTGTTTTTT.